This section outlines one T cell receptor (beta chain) sequence together with its context. Its antigen is unidentified. Indicated time point: blood 2 weeks post-SBRT. The treatment here: 15 Gy SBRT to primary tumor, nephrectomy 4 weeks later. Blood was sampled at baseline, 2 weeks and 4 weeks after SBRT. Clear cell pathology was present in this patient's renal cell carcinoma. The V and J ends lost 0 bases and 5 bases respectively, with 14 bases between them. The CDR3 totals 15 residues. The data derive from a study of radiation and T cells in renal cell carcinoma. Study results and caveats: From baseline, blood top tumor clonotypes peaked at 2 weeks post-radiation.

The repertoire was sequenced with immunoSEQ multiplex PCR; TCRdb's copy has only in-frame clones and lacks some. Among about 58,000 clones listed, around three quarters were seen once. Sequencing used blood, obtained from a patient whose treatment included radiotherapy and nephrectomy. This chain uses TRBV23-1 with TRBJ2-7; D is perhaps TRBD1 (5 bases). TRBV23-1 is treated as an ORF (open reading frame) with a function not yet certain. This TCR came from a man aged 60-69 years with renal cell carcinoma. The CDR3 DNA reads TGCGCCAGCAGTCAATCGGAAGGCAGGGTTAACGAGCAGTACGTC. This sequence encodes CASSQSEGRVNEQYV.